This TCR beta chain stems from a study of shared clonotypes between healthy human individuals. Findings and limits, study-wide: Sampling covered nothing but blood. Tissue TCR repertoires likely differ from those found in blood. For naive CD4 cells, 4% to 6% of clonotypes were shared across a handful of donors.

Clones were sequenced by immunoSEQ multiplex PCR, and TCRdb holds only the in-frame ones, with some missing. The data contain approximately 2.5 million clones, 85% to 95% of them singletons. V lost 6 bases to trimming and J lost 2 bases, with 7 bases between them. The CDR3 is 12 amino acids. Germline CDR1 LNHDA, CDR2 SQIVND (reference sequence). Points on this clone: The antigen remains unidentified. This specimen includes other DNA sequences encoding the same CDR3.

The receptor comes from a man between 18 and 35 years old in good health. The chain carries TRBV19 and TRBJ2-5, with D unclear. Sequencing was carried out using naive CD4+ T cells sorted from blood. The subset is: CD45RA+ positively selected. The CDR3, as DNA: TGTGCCAGTAGGGGTAGTCAAGAGACCCAGTACTTC. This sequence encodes CASRGSQETQYF.